This T cell receptor beta chain is drawn from a study of T cell repertoires in cytomegalovirus infection. Study at large: Public TCR beta signatures provided an indication of both CMV infection and a matching HLA type. Study conclusions and caveats: HLA-C-restricted TCR beta clonotypes specific for CMV led the ex vivo response.

Concerning this clonotype: Antigen unknown.

TCRdb reprocessed the reads via MiXCR and lists one record per CDR3 protein. The top ten clones hold approximately 13% of a sample with 830,000 or so distinct CDR3 sequences, approximately 30% of them seen once. V was cut by 3 bases and J by 4 bases, with 13 bases left in between. Germline CDR1 and CDR2: MNHNS and SASEGT. The CDR3 spans 15 residues. The chain uses TRBV6-1 and TRBJ2-1; D is unresolved. The sample consisted of cultured CD8+ T cells from PBMCs, taken from culture after CMV antigen stimulation. This receptor was identified in a human donor in good health (CMV status not recorded). Some clones in this sample may be carry-over from other donors' samples. CDR3 in amino acids: CASSDGPLPYNEQFF. CDR3 nucleotide sequence: TGTGCCAGCAGTGACGGGCCCTTACCTTACAATGAGCAGTTCTTC.